The 10 T cell receptor beta chains in this list originate from one sample, sequenced in a study of response to subunit inactivated influenza vaccine (dated by TCRdb to the late 2010s). This specimen's time point label, interpreted: 45 to 55 days after influenza vaccine administration. Library method: RT-PCR. The run used an Illumina HiSeq 2500. TCRdb itself trimmed the public reads at Q25 with fastp, ran MiXCR and retained productive beta chains. A single entry per CDR3 protein holds the most common genes and DNA from its merged rows. The sample data list approximately 480,000 distinct CDR3 sequences, and approximately 11% of these were observed just once. Of the sample, over 9.5% falls within the top ten clones. The sequences come from PBMCs from blood, collected 45 days after vaccination. The receptors were sampled from a man aged 50 or older who received an inactivated influenza vaccine. Donor details come from another sample of the same person, matched by shared clones.

This chain joins TRBV5-5 and TRBJ2-2; no clear D gene. Germline V gene lookup returns CDR1 SGHKS and CDR2 YYEKEE (reference sequence). The CDR3 runs 14 residues. V dropped 3 bases and J dropped 7 bases, with 13 bases sitting between them. The DNA of the CDR3 is TGTGCCAGCAGCTGGGAACCGTTCGGCGGGGAGCTGTTTTTT. Translated: CASSWEPFGGELFF.

This clonotype was detected ten times or more. This chain joins TRBV5-1 and TRBJ2-2, with D perhaps assigned TRBD1 or TRBD2 (5 bases each). Between the trimmed V and J ends, which lost 4 bases and 4 bases, there was a span of 11 bases. The germline V gene encodes CDR1 SGHRS and CDR2 YFSETQ. The CDR3 is 14 residues long. The CDR3 protein is CASSEGWSTGELFF. The CDR3 nucleotides are TGCGCCAGCAGCGAGGGGTGGAGCACCGGGGAGCTGTTTTTT.

J is TRBJ2-2 and V is TRBV20-1; D remains ambiguous. Germline assignment: CDR1 DFQATT and CDR2 SNEGSKA (reference sequence). V was pared by 1 base and J by 0 bases, with 9 bases between. The CDR3 has 15 amino acids. In DNA, the CDR3 is TGCAGTGCTAGAGGTGGGAAAGCGAACACCGGGGAGCTGTTTTTT. Its translation is CSARGGKANTGELFF.

The CDR3 DNA sequence: TGTGCCACCAGTGATTTTGGGCAGGGGGCTATAGATACGCAGTATTTT. Its translation: CATSDFGQGAIDTQYF. The chain uses TRBV24-1 and TRBJ2-3, with 8 bases matching TRBD1. Trimming cost V 1 base and J 5 bases; bases outside gene matches: 7. This CDR3 spans 16 amino acids. CDR1 and CDR2 from the germline V gene are KGHDR and SFDVKD.

The table lists this clonotype with a few counts. The chain couples TRBV3-1 to TRBJ2-1; D tentatively reads TRBD1 or TRBD2 (6 bases each). The CDR3 length is 15 residues. Trimming took off 4 bases at V and 3 bases at J, with 13 bases between the two ends. Germline CDR1 is LGHDT and CDR2 is YNNKEL (reference sequence). CDR3: CASSPSGAYYNEQFF. The CDR3 region has the DNA TGTGCCAGCAGCCCCTCGGGGGCCTACTACAATGAGCAGTTCTTC.

This chain links TRBV20-1 with TRBJ2-7; TRBD2 aligns across 10 bases. The CDR3 is 14 residues long. CDR1 is DFQATT and CDR2 is SNEGSKA in the germline V gene (reference sequence). V lost 2 bases and J lost 3; bases outside the gene matches: 4. The CDR3, as DNA: TGCAGTGCTAGACTAGCGGGGGTGGACTACGAGCAGTACTTC. Translation gives CSARLAGVDYEQYF.

The V and J genes are TRBV10-3 and TRBJ2-3; the D gene is possibly TRBD1 (5 bases). Germline V CDR1 and CDR2: ENHRY, SYGVKD. V was clipped by 3 bases and J by 5 bases, with 18 bases between them. The CDR3 totals 16 residues. In DNA form, the CDR3 reads TGTGCCATCAGTGACGTCCTAAGGGGTTTAAGAGATACGCAGTATTTT. Protein: CAISDVLRGLRDTQYF.

This rearrangement joins TRBV3-1 to TRBJ2-7; possible D gene TRBD1, 6 bases. This CDR3 region has 15 residues. Germline V CDR1 and CDR2: LGHDT, YNNKEL (reference sequence). Trimming shortened V by 0 bases and J by 7 bases, and 16 bases separated the two germline ends. For the CDR3, the DNA is TGTGCCAGCAGCCAAGAATTCGTGCTAGGGGGAGAGCAGTACTTC. Protein product: CASSQEFVLGGEQYF.

The chain has TRBV6-2 or TRBV6-3 and TRBJ2-3, with 9 bases identical to TRBD1. Trimming at V came to 2 bases and at J to 1 base, leaving 16 bases not matched to a gene. Germline V gives CDR1 MNHEY, CDR2 SVGEGT. The CDR3 covers 20 residues. This CDR3 reads CASSYASPFGTGIRTDTQYF. The CDR3 DNA is TGTGCCAGCAGTTACGCATCACCATTCGGGACAGGGATACGCACAGATACGCAGTATTTT.

This clonotype was found many times. The gene calls are TRBV5-1 and TRBJ2-1, with a tentative D call TRBD2 (5 bases). Germline V gene lookup returns CDR1 SGHRS and CDR2 YFSETQ. Trimming pared 5 bases from V and 9 bases from J, leaving 15 bases between. The CDR3 is 13 amino acids. The DNA of the CDR3 is TGCGCCAGCAGGGAGGAAGCTTTGGGTGAGCAGTTCTTC. Residues: CASREEALGEQFF.